This is a list of T cell receptor beta chains from one sample in a study of cytomegalovirus exposure and HLA in healthy donors. Using immunoSEQ multiplex PCR, the repertoire was profiled, and TCRdb retains in-frame clones only, with some absent. The table lists some 48,000 clones, over 75% of them singletons. The sample taken for sequencing was PBMCs. Receptor source: a young woman in good health and CMV-seronegative. The CDR3 runs from the conserved cysteine through the conserved F or W. Fields, in order: D gene, J gene, V gene, clone size, CDR3 protein, CDR3 DNA. D genes are given only for firm matches. Rows give clone size only sometimes, using once, few, many, or a class for an expanded clone.

D gene: -; J gene: TRBJ2-2; V gene: TRBV5-4; clone size: -; CDR3 protein: CASSLGGVSGSGELFF; CDR3 DNA: TGTGCCAGCAGCTTGGGGGGGGTCAGTGGTTCCGGGGAGCTGTTTTTT
D gene: TRBD2; J gene: TRBJ2-3; V gene: TRBV6-1; clone size: -; CDR3 protein: CASGREVSTDTQYF; CDR3 DNA: TGTGCCAGCGGGCGGGAGGTATCCACAGATACGCAGTATTTT
D gene: -; J gene: TRBJ1-3; V gene: TRBV7-6; clone size: -; CDR3 protein: CASSLSPSSGNTIYF; CDR3 DNA: TGTGCCAGCAGCCTAAGCCCGAGCTCTGGAAACACCATATATTTT
D gene: TRBD1; J gene: TRBJ2-7; V gene: TRBV11-2; clone size: -; CDR3 protein: CASSRQGGSYEQYF; CDR3 DNA: TGTGCCAGCAGTCGACAGGGGGGGTCCTACGAGCAGTACTTC
D gene: -; J gene: TRBJ2-2; V gene: TRBV7-8; clone size: -; CDR3 protein: CASSLVAWDTGELFF; CDR3 DNA: TGTGCCAGCAGCTTAGTAGCGTGGGACACCGGGGAGCTGTTTTTT
D gene: TRBD1; J gene: TRBJ1-4; V gene: TRBV2; clone size: -; CDR3 protein: CASTDRGLANEKLFF; CDR3 DNA: TGTGCCAGCACCGACAGGGGGCTTGCTAATGAAAAACTGTTTTTT
D gene: TRBD2; J gene: TRBJ2-5; V gene: TRBV10-3; clone size: -; CDR3 protein: CAISHPGTTSQYF; CDR3 DNA: TGTGCCATCAGCCATCCCGGGACTACATCCCAGTACTTC
D gene: TRBD1; J gene: TRBJ2-7; V gene: TRBV6-1; clone size: -; CDR3 protein: CASSERLWGQGVYEQYF; CDR3 DNA: TGTGCCAGCAGTGAGAGGCTGTGGGGACAGGGAGTCTACGAGCAGTACTTC
D gene: -; J gene: TRBJ2-7; V gene: TRBV7-6; clone size: -; CDR3 protein: CASSLEVGIYEQYF; CDR3 DNA: TGTGCCAGCAGCTTAGAGGTCGGGATTTACGAGCAGTACTTC
D gene: -; J gene: TRBJ2-4; V gene: TRBV7-9; clone size: -; CDR3 protein: CASSLFSSRPSRAKNIQYF; CDR3 DNA: TGTGCCAGCAGCTTATTCTCAAGTCGGCCGAGCAGGGCCAAAAACATTCAGTACTTC
D gene: -; J gene: TRBJ2-1; V gene: TRBV11-2; clone size: -; CDR3 protein: CASSQTLGYEQFF; CDR3 DNA: TGTGCCAGCAGCCAAACACTAGGGTATGAGCAGTTCTTC
D gene: -; J gene: TRBJ2-1; V gene: TRBV5-1; clone size: few; CDR3 protein: CASSLLPEREQFF; CDR3 DNA: TGCGCCAGCAGCTTGCTGCCAGAGCGTGAGCAGTTCTTC
D gene: -; J gene: TRBJ1-5; V gene: TRBV7-8; clone size: few; CDR3 protein: CASSLTQDSNQPQHF; CDR3 DNA: TGTGCCAGCAGCTTAACGCAGGATAGCAATCAGCCCCAGCATTTT
D gene: -; J gene: TRBJ2-3; V gene: TRBV10-1; clone size: -; CDR3 protein: CASSGLLGNTDTQYF; CDR3 DNA: TGCGCCAGCAGTGGCCTCCTAGGCAACACAGATACGCAGTATTTT
D gene: TRBD2; J gene: TRBJ2-1; V gene: TRBV11-2; clone size: -; CDR3 protein: CASSSHLGLAGGYEQFF; CDR3 DNA: TGTGCCAGCAGCTCTCACCTGGGGCTAGCGGGAGGATACGAGCAGTTCTTC
D gene: -; J gene: TRBJ2-1; V gene: TRBV4-1; clone size: -; CDR3 protein: CASSLDFLNEQFF; CDR3 DNA: TGCGCCAGCAGCCTTGACTTCCTCAATGAGCAGTTCTTC
D gene: TRBD1; J gene: TRBJ1-2; V gene: TRBV30; clone size: -; CDR3 protein: CAWSAGGQPYGYTF; CDR3 DNA: TGTGCCTGGAGTGCCGGGGGACAGCCCTATGGCTACACCTTC
D gene: TRBD1; J gene: TRBJ2-5; V gene: TRBV18; clone size: -; CDR3 protein: CASSRDQGAGETQYF; CDR3 DNA: TGTGCCAGCTCACGAGACCAGGGGGCAGGGGAGACCCAGTACTTC
D gene: -; J gene: TRBJ2-7; V gene: TRBV28; clone size: -; CDR3 protein: CASSLYRDNEQYF; CDR3 DNA: TGTGCCAGCAGTTTATACAGGGACAACGAGCAGTACTTC
D gene: TRBD2; J gene: TRBJ2-7; V gene: TRBV5-1; clone size: -; CDR3 protein: CASSSGGGVSYEQYF; CDR3 DNA: TGCGCCAGCAGCTCGGGGGGAGGTGTTTCCTACGAGCAGTACTTC
D gene: TRBD1; J gene: TRBJ2-7; V gene: TRBV5-1; clone size: -; CDR3 protein: CASSSDRGREFREQYF; CDR3 DNA: TGCGCCAGCAGCAGTGACAGGGGGCGGGAATTCCGCGAGCAGTACTTC
D gene: TRBD1; J gene: TRBJ2-3; V gene: TRBV7-6; clone size: -; CDR3 protein: CASSLKPQGAQISDTQYF; CDR3 DNA: TGTGCCAGCAGCCTCAAACCTCAGGGGGCGCAGATATCAGATACGCAGTATTTT
D gene: TRBD1; J gene: TRBJ2-6; V gene: TRBV18; clone size: -; CDR3 protein: CASSPIGQGPSSGANVLTF; CDR3 DNA: TGTGCCAGCTCACCAATCGGACAGGGTCCTTCCTCTGGGGCCAACGTCCTGACTTTC
D gene: -; J gene: TRBJ2-5; V gene: TRBV19; clone size: once; CDR3 protein: CASSFGQGGETQYF; CDR3 DNA: TGTGCCAGTAGTTTTGGGCAGGGGGGAGAGACCCAGTACTTC
D gene: -; J gene: TRBJ1-1; V gene: TRBV28; clone size: -; CDR3 protein: CASSLSQRGDFF; CDR3 DNA: TGTGCCAGCAGTTTATCTCAACGGGGGGATTTCTTT
D gene: -; J gene: TRBJ2-1; V gene: TRBV5-5; clone size: once; CDR3 protein: CASMQQGFNEQFF; CDR3 DNA: TGTGCCAGCATGCAGCAGGGGTTCAATGAGCAGTTCTTC